Described below is a single TCR beta chain sequence and its context. Here immunoSEQ multiplex PCR was the method, and the copy in TCRdb shows in-frame clones only, minus some. The table lists tens of thousands of clones, about nine tenths of them singletons. This specimen belongs to a study of blood T cell repertoires in COVID-19. About the research overall: PBMCs, B-cell-depleted T cells, or T cells were the source of the cDNA or gDNA that made up the material.

This CDR3 spans 19 amino acids. The chain combines TRBV12-2 with TRBJ2-5; the table's TRBD1 call for D was not verified on the DNA. TRBV12-2 is labeled a pseudogene. This receptor was identified in a human donor in a cohort sampled during active COVID-19. The sample comprised peripheral blood. CDR3 nucleotide sequence: TGTGCAAGTCGCCACCTTTGTGGATGGACAGGGGTGGTCATTGAGACCCAGTACTTC. Residues: CASRHLCGWTGVVIETQYF.